This T cell receptor beta chain was observed in a study of blood T cell repertoires in COVID-19. Overall study: Researchers got acute and convalescent COVID-19 samples from the United States, Italy and Spain. T cells, B-cell-depleted T cells, or PBMCs provided the cDNA or gDNA that served as material.

The CDR3 contains 14 residues. Germline CDR1 and CDR2: SGHTS and YDEGEE. Deletions cut 4 bases from V and 6 bases from J, with 16 bases between. The authors' processing: The authors estimated nucleated cell counts from reference gene primer amplification. The assay was immunoSEQ multiplex PCR, and TCRdb's table has in-frame clones only and misses some. Clonal size and the V and J genes are those of that table, whereas D and trimming came from the DNA. The data show roughly 300,000 clones, with roughly 85% seen just once and roughly 7.8% held by the top ten. This chain joins TRBV5-8 and TRBJ1-1; D is ambiguous. This receptor was identified in a human donor in a cohort sampled during active COVID-19. The sequenced sample was peripheral blood. The CDR3 loop reads CASSLVSPFAEAFF. The CDR3 bases are TGTGCCAGCAGCCTAGTAAGCCCTTTTGCTGAAGCTTTCTTT.